The 21 T cell receptor beta chains below were found in one sample sequenced in a study of shared T cell receptors in the human thymus. The table came from immunoSEQ multiplex PCR; TCRdb's copy has only in-frame clones and leaves some out. This sample has roughly 710,000 clones, with approximately 85% found just once. This sample was shared with a second study, whose subject was human thymus T cells.

The sequencing input was thymocytes. Receptor source: a girl under three years old with a congenital heart defect.

This clone was counted a few times. The genes are TRBV6-5 and TRBJ2-7; TRBD1 matches 10 bases. CDR1 and CDR2 from the germline V gene are MNHEY and SVGAGI. With V trimmed by 8 bases and J by 1 base, 8 bases remained unmatched. The CDR3 loop spans 15 amino acids. CDR3 amino acids: CASGPGDRGSYEQYF. The DNA of the CDR3 is TGTGCCAGCGGTCCAGGGGACAGGGGTTCCTACGAGCAGTACTTC.

The genes are TRBV5-1 and TRBJ2-3; 9 nucleotides line up with TRBD1. The germline V gene encodes CDR1 SGHRS and CDR2 YFSETQ. The CDR3 is made up of 16 amino acids. Trimming took 3 bases from V and 2 from J; bases not matched to a gene: 7. The CDR3: CASSSGTGLSTDTQYF. CDR3 sequence (DNA): TGCGCCAGCAGCTCCGGGACAGGGCTTTCCACAGATACGCAGTATTTT.

The chain carries TRBV6-1 and TRBJ1-4, with 8 bases aligning to TRBD1. In germline, CDR1 is MNHNS, CDR2 SASEGT. The CDR3 consists of 15 residues. The V gene end was trimmed by 6 bases and the J gene end by 4 bases; junction bases not matched to a gene: 7. The CDR3 region is CASSPGTGGNEKLFF. The CDR3 nucleotides are TGTGCCAGCAGCCCCGGGACAGGCGGTAATGAAAAACTGTTTTTT.

This sequence joins TRBV5-1 and TRBJ2-5; tentative D call: TRBD1 (5 bases). Germline V gives CDR1 SGHRS, CDR2 YFSETQ. The V and J ends lost 1 base and 5 bases respectively, with 24 bases between them. The CDR3 sequence is 18 residues long. For the CDR3, the DNA is TGCGCCAGCAGCTTGAGGGGTAGCAAGGGGATCTATGCGGAGACCCAGTACTTC. Translated, it gives CASSLRGSKGIYAETQYF.

This chain connects TRBV7-4 to TRBJ1-1; 9 nucleotides agree with TRBD1. J was trimmed by 6 bases and V by 3 bases; bases with no gene match: 23. The CDR3 contains 20 residues. Germline loops: CDR1 SGHVT, CDR2 SQSDAQ. CDR3 sequence: CASSFRQNEQGAPRMAEAFF. The CDR3, as DNA: TGTGCCAGCAGCTTTCGCCAGAACGAACAGGGGGCGCCGAGAATGGCTGAAGCTTTCTTT. Variable domain in full (rest from reference TRBV7-4 and TRBJ1-1): GAGVSQSPRYKVAKRGRDVALRCDSISGHVTLYWYRQTLGQGSEVLTYSQSDAQRDKSGRPSGRFSAERPERSVSTLKIQRTEQGDSAVYLCASSFRQNEQGAPRMAEAFFGQGTRLTVV.

This clone has a single count. This sample also contains other DNA sequences that code for the same CDR3. The chain carries TRBV6-5 and TRBJ1-4, with TRBD1 identical over 10 bases. Germline V gene data show CDR1 as MNHEY and CDR2 as SVGAGI. V lost 6 bases and J lost 5; bases outside the gene matches: 3. The CDR3 is 14 residues long. The CDR3 spells CASRQTGGNEKLFF. In DNA form, the CDR3 reads TGTGCCAGCAGACAGACAGGGGGCAATGAAAAACTGTTTTTT.

V and J are TRBV7-2 and TRBJ1-2; perhaps TRBD1 as D (6 bases). The germline V gene encodes CDR1 SGHTA and CDR2 FQGNSA. The CDR3 extends over 12 amino acids. V was pared by 6 bases and J by 4 bases, with 9 bases between. This chain's CDR3 is CASSWDIYGYTF. The CDR3 DNA reads TGTGCCAGCAGTTGGGACATCTATGGCTACACCTTC.

This clone turned up a few times. The chain couples TRBV7-9 to TRBJ1-2; TRBD1 might be the D (6 bases). V was pared by 5 bases and J by 4 bases, with 20 bases between. The CDR3 loop spans 16 amino acids. Germline values: CDR1 SEHNR, CDR2 FQNEAQ (reference sequence). The CDR3 sequence is CASSPSQQGFLYGYTF. The DNA of the CDR3 is TGTGCCAGCAGCCCATCCCAACAGGGTTTTCTCTATGGCTACACCTTC.

This chain links TRBV7-9 with TRBJ2-7; TRBD2 might be the D (5 bases). Germline CDR1 SEHNR, CDR2 FQNEAQ (reference sequence). V lost 9 bases to trimming and J lost 2 bases, with 20 bases between them. This CDR3 is built from 15 residues. Here the CDR3 reads CASEGPPSSAYEQYF. In DNA, the CDR3 is TGTGCCAGTGAGGGCCCGCCAAGCTCGGCCTACGAGCAGTACTTC.

Notes on this clone: A read error may account for a junction end that differs from germline. The CDR3 here is CVSSLEGEPQAYNEQFF. CDR3 in DNA: TGCGTCAGCAGCTTGGAGGGGGAACCCCAGGCCTACAATGAGCAGTTCTTC. The V gene is TRBV5-1, the J gene TRBJ2-1; D may match TRBD1 or TRBD2 (6 bases each). Germline assignment: CDR1 SGHRS and CDR2 YFSETQ. This CDR3 has 17 amino acids. Complete variable domain (other parts from reference TRBV5-1 and TRBJ2-1): KAGVTQTPRYLIKTRGQQVTLSCSPISGHRSVSWYQQTPGQGLQFLFEYFSETQRNKGNFPGRFSGRQFSNSRSEMNVSTLELGDSALYLCVSSLEGEPQAYNEQFFGPGTRLTVL.

CDR3 sequence: CASSLVGAADTQYF. In DNA form, the CDR3 reads TGTGCCAGCAGCTTGGTGGGGGCCGCAGATACGCAGTATTTT. V usage is TRBV5-6 and J usage is TRBJ2-3; D perhaps matches TRBD1 (6 bases). The germline CDR1 and CDR2 sequences are SGHDT and YYEEEE. Trimming pared 0 bases from V and 4 bases from J, leaving 9 bases between. The CDR3 has 14 amino acids.

This clone showed up just once. The chain links TRBV28 to TRBJ2-3; D not resolved. The CDR3 totals 15 residues. V lost 5 bases, J lost 0 bases, and 12 bases lay in between. The germline V gene has CDR1 MDHEN and CDR2 SYDVKM. The CDR3 is CASSRRHSSTDTQYF. The CDR3 region has the DNA TGTGCCAGCAGTCGCAGACACTCTAGCACAGATACGCAGTATTTT.

The sample holds one count of this clone. This CDR3 reads CASGPYRRDNHRNEPQHF. The CDR3 DNA reads as TGTGCTAGTGGTCCATACAGACGAGATAATCACCGTAACGAGCCCCAGCATTTT. The gene calls are TRBV12-5 and TRBJ1-5, with D unresolved. The CDR3 totals 18 residues. Germline V gene sequence: CDR1 LGHNT, CDR2 FRNRAP. V was trimmed by 5 bases and J by 8 bases, leaving 28 bases between them.

The J gene is TRBJ1-5, the V gene TRBV7-8; D gene uncertain. V lost 6 bases and J lost 2, with 20 bases in between. The CDR3 sequence is 17 residues long. CDR1 is SGHVS, CDR2 FQNEAQ, per germline. The CDR3 DNA reads as TGTGCCAGCAGTCGCTTCCATAGCGACATCCGCAATCAGCCCCAGCATTTT. Amino acid sequence: CASSRFHSDIRNQPQHF. The whole variable domain, filled in from reference TRBV7-8 and TRBJ1-5, reads GAGVSQSPRYKVAKRGQDVALRCDPISGHVSLFWYQQALGQGPEFLTYFQNEAQLDKSGLPSDRFFAERPEGSVSTLKIQRTQQEDSAVYLCASSRFHSDIRNQPQHFGDGTRLSIL.

V usage is TRBV27 and J usage is TRBJ2-3; unclear D gene. The CDR3 consists of 16 residues. V was trimmed by 0 bases and J by 0 bases, leaving 10 bases between them. Germline values: CDR1 MNHEY, CDR2 SMNVEV (reference sequence). Written as DNA, the CDR3 is TGTGCCAGCAGTTTATCAGCCCACCGGAGCACAGATACGCAGTATTTT. This translates into CASSLSAHRSTDTQYF.

The chain combines TRBV15 with TRBJ1-5; TRBD1 is a possible D gene (5 bases). Germline-derived CDR1 and CDR2 are LNHNV and YYDKDF (reference sequence). Between the trimmed V and J ends, which lost 1 base and 6 bases, there was a span of 13 bases. The CDR3 has 15 residues. The chain's CDR3 is CATSRGGAGTQPQHF. CDR3 nucleotides: TGTGCCACCAGCAGAGGCGGGGCAGGGACTCAGCCCCAGCATTTT.

The genes are TRBV6-5 and TRBJ1-2; D gene uncertain. V was cut by 6 bases and J by 0 bases, with 11 bases left in between. This CDR3 is built from 14 residues. Germline CDR1 reads MNHEY; CDR2 reads SVGAGI. The DNA of the CDR3 is TGTGCCAGCAGCCCGGTCGGAGCTAACTATGGCTACACCTTC. This gives the protein CASSPVGANYGYTF.

V gene TRBV7-9 combines with J gene TRBJ2-1, with TRBD2 matching over 8 bases. Germline CDR1 and CDR2: SEHNR and FQNEAQ (reference sequence). V was clipped by 1 base and J by 4 bases; unmatched bases: 6. The CDR3 sequence is 16 residues long. In nucleotides, the CDR3 is TGTGCCAGCAGCTTAGGTTCGGCGGGGGGATACAATGAGCAGTTCTTC. Translated: CASSLGSAGGYNEQFF.

The chain carries TRBV7-6 and TRBJ2-1, with 12 positions matching TRBD2. The V gene end was trimmed by 3 bases and the J gene end by 15 bases; junction bases not matched to a gene: 18. The CDR3 extends over 17 amino acids. Germline V gene lookup returns CDR1 SGHVS and CDR2 FNYEAQ. The CDR3 DNA reads TGTGCCAGCAGCTTTGAAGGGCTAGCGGGGGGGCGATATTCAGCGTTCTTC. Its protein is CASSFEGLAGGRYSAFF.

Notes on this clone: Germline and junction disagree at one end, which may indicate a read error. Other DNA sequences from this sample encode an identical CDR3 as well. The CDR3 spells CASSWAPGGKRADTQYF. In DNA, the CDR3 is TGTGCCAGCAGCTGGGCGCCCGGCGGAAAGCGGGCAGATACGCAGTATTTT. The chain uses TRBV5-1 and TRBJ2-3; a possible D gene is TRBD2 (6 bases). The length of the CDR3 is 17 residues. The germline CDR1 and CDR2 sequences are SGHRS and YFSETQ.

This rearrangement joins TRBV7-9 to TRBJ2-5; possibly TRBD2 for D (5 bases). CDR1 is SEHNR and CDR2 is FQNEAQ in the germline V gene (reference sequence). The CDR3 covers 16 residues. With 3 bases removed from V and 1 base from J, the gap between germline ends came to 15 bases. The chain's CDR3 is CASSFPRAGAQETQYF. The DNA of the CDR3 is TGTGCCAGCAGCTTCCCCCGGGCGGGCGCCCAAGAGACCCAGTACTTC.